The 17 T cell receptor beta chains below were found in one sample sequenced in a study of post-analysis software for immune sequencing data. Study-level results: There were five or six TRBV segments more frequent in patients than controls, and TRBV5-6, TRBV5-1 and TRBV20-1 were among them.

Prepared libraries of TCR beta cDNA carried unique molecular identifiers. Each CDR3 protein gets one entry after TCRdb re-called the PCR reads with MiXCR. The sample consists of hundreds of thousands of distinct CDR3 sequences, approximately 57% of them appearing once. Which antigens these TCRs recognize remains unknown. Specimen: blood. The receptors stem from a girl aged 5 to 17 with multiple sclerosis.

This clonotype came up many times. The junction differs from germline at one of its ends, possibly a read error. The chain is built from TRBV5-1 and TRBJ2-7; 9 nucleotides agree with TRBD1. The CDR3 runs to 15 residues. Germline V gene data show CDR1 as SGHRS and CDR2 as YFSETQ. The CDR3 spells CASSPGTGSSYEQYF. The CDR3 DNA follows: TGTGCCAGCAGCCCTGGGACAGGGAGCTCCTACGAGCAGTACTTC.

The chain recombines TRBV27 with TRBJ2-7, with TRBD1 identical over 12 bases. CDR1 is MNHEY and CDR2 is SMNVEV in the germline V gene (reference sequence). The V segment lost 6 bases and the J segment 2 bases; nucleotides outside the gene matches: 14. This CDR3 is built from 18 residues. The CDR3 is CASRSGTGGPNRTYEQYF. In DNA, the CDR3 is TGTGCCAGCAGATCCGGGACAGGGGGCCCTAATAGGACCTACGAGCAGTACTTC.

This chain's CDR3 is CASRNRGGSEQYF. DNA for the CDR3: TGTGCCAGCAGAAACAGGGGTGGGAGCGAGCAGTACTTC. V gene TRBV7-8 combines with J gene TRBJ2-7, with 7 bases identical to TRBD1. The CDR3 sequence is 13 residues long. The J segment lost 6 bases and the V segment lost 6 bases, leaving 8 bases of the junction unmatched. Germline V CDR1 and CDR2: SGHVS, FQNEAQ.

This clonotype was seen a handful of times. The chain recombines TRBV28 with TRBJ1-2, with D perhaps matching TRBD1 (5 bases). Germline CDR1 reads MDHEN; CDR2 reads SYDVKM. The CDR3 runs 12 residues. The V gene lost 8 bases and the J gene lost 7 bases, with 14 bases spanning the gap. The CDR3 spells CASRAGGTGYTF. The CDR3 bases are TGTGCCAGCCGCGCTGGGGGAACTGGCTACACCTTC.

V is TRBV4-1 and J is TRBJ2-7; unclear D gene. The CDR3 covers 15 residues. CDR1 and CDR2 (germline): MGHRA, YSYEKL. Trimming took off 4 bases at V and 1 base at J, with 14 bases between the two ends. CDR3 loop: CASSPDPGGSYEQYF. CDR3 nucleotides: TGCGCCAGCAGCCCAGACCCCGGCGGTTCCTACGAGCAGTACTTC.

The chain combines TRBV20-1 with TRBJ2-3, with 7 bases that match TRBD2. Germline lookup yields CDR1 DFQATT and CDR2 SNEGSKA (reference sequence). V gave up 6 bases and J gave up 0 bases; unmatched junction bases: 6. The CDR3 length is 14 residues. The CDR3 is CSATSDSSTDTQYF. CDR3 DNA sequence: TGCAGTGCCACTAGCGATTCTAGCACAGATACGCAGTATTTT.

For this clonotype: The junction and the germline gene differ at one end; a read error may be behind it. The genes are TRBV30 and TRBJ2-7; D gene ambiguous. The CDR3 is 13 amino acids. In germline, CDR1 is GTSNPN, CDR2 SVGIG (reference sequence). This chain's CDR3 is CVWSIRDNYEQYF. The CDR3, as DNA: TGTGTCTGGAGCATCAGAGACAACTACGAGCAGTACTTC.

The sample holds one count of this clonotype. The chain combines TRBV12-3 or TRBV12-4 with TRBJ2-4, with TRBD1 matching over 10 bases. The J call may be faulty, since TRBJ2-7 better matches the DNA end. The CDR3 spans 15 residues. The CDR3 DNA reads as TGTGCCAGCAGTAAGTCCGGGACAGGGGTCTACGAGCAGTACTTC. Protein product: CASSKSGTGVYEQYF.

CDR3 region: CASSLGSRNQETQYF. CDR3 in DNA: TGCGCCAGCAGCTTGGGGTCGCGGAACCAAGAGACCCAGTACTTC. This rearrangement joins TRBV5-1 to TRBJ2-5; D is unclear. V lost 0 bases to trimming and J lost 0 bases, with 9 bases between them. The CDR3 has 15 amino acids. The germline V gene encodes CDR1 SGHRS and CDR2 YFSETQ.

The rearrangement uses TRBV10-1 and TRBJ2-4; D unclear. The end of the DNA is better explained by TRBJ2-7, so the J call may be wrong. The length of the CDR3 is 13 residues. The germline CDR1 and CDR2 sequences are WNHNN and SYGVQD (reference sequence). CDR3 DNA sequence: TGCGCCAGCAGCGTTGGGCTAGGTCGCGAGCAGTACTTC. Amino acid sequence: CASSVGLGREQYF.

The chain links TRBV7-9 to TRBJ2-4; maybe TRBD2 (5 bases). Looked up from germline, CDR1 is SEHNR and CDR2 is FQNEAQ (reference sequence). V was shortened by 2 bases and J by 13 bases, with 12 bases between the two germline ends. The CDR3 consists of 12 residues. In nucleotides, the CDR3 is TGTGCCAGCAGCTTACCCCTGAGGGAGCAGTACTTC. Amino acids: CASSLPLREQYF.

CDR3: CASKTAGTGANFFKYEQYF. The CDR3 DNA reads as TGTGCCAGCAAGACCGCCGGGACAGGGGCCAATTTCTTCAAATACGAGCAGTACTTC. The rearrangement joins TRBV27 to TRBJ2-7; 10 bases are shared with TRBD1. V lost 7 bases, J lost 4 bases, and 22 bases stayed unmatched. The germline V gene has CDR1 MNHEY and CDR2 SMNVEV (reference sequence). There are 19 residues in the CDR3.

The chain is built from TRBV29-1 and TRBJ2-7; 9 positions match TRBD2. The CDR3 runs to 16 residues. Germline CDR1 SQVTM, CDR2 ANQGSEA. After removal of 4 bases from V and 0 bases from J, the junction contained 10 bases not matched to a gene. The chain's CDR3 is CSVAGTSPKSSYEQYF. DNA of the CDR3: TGCAGCGTTGCCGGGACTAGCCCTAAAAGCTCCTACGAGCAGTACTTC.

The chain combines TRBV5-5 with TRBJ2-1; TRBD1 is a possible D gene (6 bases). Germline CDR1 SGHKS, CDR2 YYEKEE (reference sequence). The V end lost 1 base, the J end lost 15 bases, and 11 bases lay between the germline ends. The CDR3 length is 11 residues. The CDR3 reads CASSLLGARFF. For the CDR3, the DNA is TGTGCCAGCAGCTTGCTGGGGGCCAGGTTCTTC.

This clonotype was found a few times. This chain links TRBV20-1 with TRBJ2-7, with TRBD1 matching over 7 bases. The CDR3 runs 14 residues. J was trimmed by 0 bases and V by 7 bases; bases with no gene match: 9. Germline CDR1 reads DFQATT; CDR2 reads SNEGSKA (reference sequence). The CDR3 DNA sequence: TGCAGTGTTATGAAACAGGGGAGCTCCTACGAGCAGTACTTC. Protein sequence: CSVMKQGSSYEQYF.

V usage is TRBV25-1 and J usage is TRBJ2-2, with 9 bases fitting TRBD1. CDR1 MGHDK and CDR2 SYGVNS come from the germline V gene. After removal of 4 bases from V and 5 bases from J, the junction contained 8 bases not matched to a gene. The CDR3 totals 16 residues. As DNA, the CDR3 is TGTGCCAGCAGTGTACCGGGACAGGGTAAAACCGGGGAGCTGTTTTTT. Encoded protein: CASSVPGQGKTGELFF.

This chain connects TRBV7-3 to TRBJ2-3; the D gene is possibly TRBD2 (7 bases). The CDR3 spans 15 residues. V was cut by 5 bases and J by 3 bases, with 15 bases left in between. Germline V gene sequence: CDR1 SGHTA, CDR2 FQGTGA. The CDR3 DNA follows: TGTGCCAGCAGCCCGGAGGGGGGGTTAACAGATACGCAGTATTTT. This gives the protein CASSPEGGLTDTQYF.